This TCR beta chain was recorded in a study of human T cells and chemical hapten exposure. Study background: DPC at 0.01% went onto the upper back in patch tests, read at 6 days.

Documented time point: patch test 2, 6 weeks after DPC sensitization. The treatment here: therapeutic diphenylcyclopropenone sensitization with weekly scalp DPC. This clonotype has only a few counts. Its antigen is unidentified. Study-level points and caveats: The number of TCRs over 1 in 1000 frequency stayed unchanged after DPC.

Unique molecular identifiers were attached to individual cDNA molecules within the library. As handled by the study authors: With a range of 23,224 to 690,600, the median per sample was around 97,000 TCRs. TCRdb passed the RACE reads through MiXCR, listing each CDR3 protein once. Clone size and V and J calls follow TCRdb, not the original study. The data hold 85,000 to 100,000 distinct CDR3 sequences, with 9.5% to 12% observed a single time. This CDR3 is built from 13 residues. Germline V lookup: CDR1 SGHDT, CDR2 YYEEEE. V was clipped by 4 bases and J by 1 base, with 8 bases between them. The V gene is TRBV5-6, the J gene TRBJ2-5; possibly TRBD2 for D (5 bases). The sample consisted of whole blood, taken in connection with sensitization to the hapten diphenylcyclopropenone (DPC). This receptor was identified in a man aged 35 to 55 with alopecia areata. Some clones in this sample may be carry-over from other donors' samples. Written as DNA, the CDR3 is TGTGCCAGCAGCCGTAGCGTCCAAGAGACCCAGTACTTC. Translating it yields CASSRSVQETQYF.